This T cell receptor (beta chain) emerged from a study of identical twins. TCRdb reprocessed the 5' RACE reads via MiXCR and lists one record per CDR3 protein. The table lists about 900,000 distinct CDR3 sequences, approximately 13% of them singletons. Per germline, CDR1 SGDLS and CDR2 YYNGEE. CDR3 length: 14 residues. With regard to this clonotype: The junction departs from germline at one end; a sequencing error may be responsible.

The same sample was also used in a study of yellow fever vaccine responses in identical twins. According to that study: Vaccine T cell responses of twins reportedly seemed partly convergent and partly personalized.

The chain recombines TRBV9 with TRBJ2-1, with D uncertain. Sequenced input: PBMCs. The receptor was derived from a woman aged 18-35 years in good health. The CDR3 bases are TGTGCCAGCAGTGTAGGTCAACATGCGGATGAGCAGTTCTTC. Translating gives CASSVGQHADEQFF.